This entry describes one T cell receptor (beta chain). Its specificity is unknown. These data are taken from a study of cytomegalovirus exposure and HLA in healthy donors. Study-level findings and limits: Sequencing likely caused a cluster of highly shared sequence variants.

Looked up from germline, CDR1 is MGHDK and CDR2 is SYGVNS. V lost 3 bases and J 1 base, leaving 12 bases between the germline ends. The CDR3 consists of 15 residues. PCR employed 60 Vbeta and 13 Jbeta primers. Sequenced by immunoSEQ multiplex PCR; TCRdb stores in-frame clones only, minus some. The table has some 130,000 clones, approximately 77% seen once; the top ten hold approximately 2%. This rearrangement joins TRBV25-1 to TRBJ2-5, with D perhaps TRBD2 (5 bases). Sequencing was performed on PBMCs. This TCR came from a young man in good health and CMV-seronegative. Here the CDR3 DNA reads TGTGCCAGCAGTGATCCCGCTAGCTTCCAAGAGACCCAGTACTTC. Its protein product is CASSDPASFQETQYF.